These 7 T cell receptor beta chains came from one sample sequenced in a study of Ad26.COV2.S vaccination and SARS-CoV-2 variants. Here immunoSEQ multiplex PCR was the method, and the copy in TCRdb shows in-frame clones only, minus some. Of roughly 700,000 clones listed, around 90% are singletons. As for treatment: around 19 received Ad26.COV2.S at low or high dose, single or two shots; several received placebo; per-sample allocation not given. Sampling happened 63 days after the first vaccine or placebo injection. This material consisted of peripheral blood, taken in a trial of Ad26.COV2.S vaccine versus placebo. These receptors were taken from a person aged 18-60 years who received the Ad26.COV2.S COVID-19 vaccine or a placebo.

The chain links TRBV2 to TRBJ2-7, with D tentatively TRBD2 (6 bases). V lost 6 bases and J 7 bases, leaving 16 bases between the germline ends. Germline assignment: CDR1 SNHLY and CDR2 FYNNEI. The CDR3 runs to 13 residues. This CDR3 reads CASSDGTGGEQYF. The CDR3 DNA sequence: TGTGCCAGCAGCGACGGGACTGGCGGGGAGCAGTACTTC.

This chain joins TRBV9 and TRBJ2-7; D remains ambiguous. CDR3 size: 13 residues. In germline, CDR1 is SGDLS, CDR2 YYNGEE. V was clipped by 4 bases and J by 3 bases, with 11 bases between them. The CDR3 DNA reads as TGTGCCAGCAGCCTTGGTGGTGGCTACGAGCAGTACTTC. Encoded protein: CASSLGGGYEQYF.

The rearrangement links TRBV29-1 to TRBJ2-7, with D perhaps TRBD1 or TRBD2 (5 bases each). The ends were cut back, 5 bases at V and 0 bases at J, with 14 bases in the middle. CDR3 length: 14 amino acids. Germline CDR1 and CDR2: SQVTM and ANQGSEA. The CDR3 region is CSVSGTLNSYEQYF. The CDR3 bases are TGCAGCGTTTCGGGGACGCTAAACTCCTACGAGCAGTACTTC.

CDR3 sequence (DNA): TGTGCCAGCAGTCCCGCAGGAAATTCACCCCTCCACTTT. Encoded protein: CASSPAGNSPLHF. This rearrangement joins TRBV27 to TRBJ1-6, with D unclear. Trimming removed 5 bases at V and 7 bases at J, with 9 bases between. The CDR3 is made up of 13 amino acids. CDR1 is MNHEY, CDR2 SMNVEV, per germline (reference sequence).

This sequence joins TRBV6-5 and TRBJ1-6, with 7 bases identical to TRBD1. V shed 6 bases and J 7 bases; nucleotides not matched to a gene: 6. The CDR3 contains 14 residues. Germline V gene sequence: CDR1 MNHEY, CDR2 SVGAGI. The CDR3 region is CASSYTGANSPLHF. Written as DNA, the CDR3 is TGTGCCAGCAGCTATACAGGGGCGAATTCACCCCTCCACTTT.

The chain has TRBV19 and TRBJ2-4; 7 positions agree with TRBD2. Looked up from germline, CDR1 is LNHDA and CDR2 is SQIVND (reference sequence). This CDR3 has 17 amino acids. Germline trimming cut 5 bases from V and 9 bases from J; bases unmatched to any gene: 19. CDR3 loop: CASSLTTPGRGIGIQYF. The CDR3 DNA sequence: TGTGCCAGTAGTCTAACAACTCCGGGGAGGGGAATAGGCATTCAGTACTTC.

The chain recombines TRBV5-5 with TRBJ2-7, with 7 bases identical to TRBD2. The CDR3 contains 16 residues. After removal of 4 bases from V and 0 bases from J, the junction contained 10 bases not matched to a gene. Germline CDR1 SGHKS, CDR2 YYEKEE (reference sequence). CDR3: CASSTTGGLSSYEQYF. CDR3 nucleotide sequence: TGTGCCAGCAGCACAACGGGGGGTCTAAGCTCCTACGAGCAGTACTTC.